A selection of T cell receptor beta chains follows, all from one sample in a study of low-dose radiotherapy and immunotherapy resistance in tumors. TCRdb reprocessed the reads with MiXCR, giving one entry per CDR3 protein. The sample yields about 100,000 distinct CDR3 sequences, less than 25% seen once. The source was PBMCs, collected after low-dose radiotherapy plus immunotherapy. The receptors come from a male donor with prostate cancer. CDR3s include the opening cysteine and the closing phenylalanine or tryptophan. D genes are given only for firm matches. Some rows mark clone size as missing; the rest say once, few, many or name a class of expanded clone.

V gene	clone size	J gene	CDR3 length	D gene	CDR3 protein	CDR3 DNA
TRBV13	many	TRBJ2-3	15	.	CASSLEREGTDTQYF	TGTGCCAGCAGCTTAGAGAGGGAGGGCACAGATACGCAGTATTTT
TRBV6-5	.	TRBJ2-5	17	TRBD2	CASSYKKTSGDKRTQYF	TGTGCCAGCAGTTACAAGAAGACTAGCGGGGATAAGAGAACCCAGTACTTC
TRBV19	many	TRBJ1-5	15	.	CASSMSIGSEQPQHF	TGTGCCAGTAGTATGTCGATAGGGAGTGAACAGCCCCAGCATTTT
TRBV7-8	.	TRBJ2-7	13	.	CASSLVPTYEQYF	TGTGCCAGCAGCTTAGTTCCCACCTACGAGCAGTACTTC
TRBV14	many	TRBJ2-7	15	.	CASSQDLGGYYEQYF	TGTGCCAGCAGCCAAGATTTGGGGGGTTACTACGAGCAGTACTTC
TRBV21-1	many	TRBJ2-7	15	.	CASSKERQDPYEQYF	TGTGCCAGCAGCAAAGAAAGGCAGGATCCCTACGAGCAGTACTTC
TRBV7-2	many	TRBJ2-7	14	.	CASSPTSSPYEQYF	TGTGCCAGCAGCCCTACTAGCTCCCCCTACGAGCAGTACTTC
TRBV11-2	many	TRBJ1-1	11	TRBD1	CASSRGTGSFF	TGTGCCAGCAGCCGGGGGACAGGGTCTTTCTTT
TRBV4-2	many	TRBJ2-1	13	.	CASSQRVYNEQFF	TGTGCCAGCAGCCAAAGGGTGTACAATGAGCAGTTCTTC
TRBV4-2	many	TRBJ2-1	17	.	CASSQEGDSGGYNEQFF	TGTGCCAGCAGCCAAGAGGGTGACAGTGGGGGTTACAATGAGCAGTTCTTC
TRBV27	many	TRBJ1-2	14	TRBD1	CASKPSTGGFGYTF	TGTGCCAGCAAACCGTCGACAGGGGGTTTTGGCTACACCTTC
TRBV11-2	many	TRBJ2-7	14	.	CASSSRDTLGEQYF	TGTGCCAGCAGCTCCCGGGACACCTTGGGAGAGCAGTACTTC
TRBV12-5	many	TRBJ2-1	14	.	CASGPFRDYNEQFF	TGTGCTAGTGGCCCCTTCAGGGACTACAATGAGCAGTTCTTC
TRBV2	many	TRBJ1-1	14	.	CARGAELSNTEAFF	TGTGCCAGGGGGGCAGAGTTATCGAACACTGAAGCTTTCTTT
TRBV11-2	many	TRBJ2-7	13	.	CASRRVGTYEQYF	TGTGCCAGCAGGAGAGTGGGGACATACGAGCAGTACTTC
TRBV11-2	many	TRBJ2-2	15	TRBD1	CASSITGQGTGELFF	TGTGCCAGCAGCATAACGGGACAGGGTACCGGGGAGCTGTTTTTT
TRBV6-2/TRBV6-3	many	TRBJ2-7	12	.	CASNRNPYEQYF	TGTGCCAGCAATCGGAACCCCTACGAGCAGTACTTC
TRBV5-5	many	TRBJ1-5	13	.	CASSLSPDQPQHF	TGTGCCAGCAGCTTAAGTCCAGATCAGCCCCAGCATTTT
TRBV13	many	TRBJ2-5	13	.	CASSRDYQETQYF	TGTGCCAGCAGCAGGGATTACCAAGAGACCCAGTACTTC
TRBV6-2/TRBV6-3	once	TRBJ2-7	15	.	CASSRRDTPSYEQYF	TGTGCCAGCAGTCGCCGGGACACCCCGTCCTACGAGCAGTACTTC
TRBV2	many	TRBJ2-7	15	TRBD2	CASRSGTSGTYEQYF	TGTGCCAGCAGGTCCGGGACTAGCGGAACCTACGAGCAGTACTTC
TRBV11-3	many	TRBJ1-3	15	.	CASSLGRSTGNTIYF	TGTGCCAGCAGCTTGGGACGGAGCACTGGAAACACCATATATTTT
TRBV29-1	.	TRBJ2-1	13	TRBD1	CSVGGTGLNEQFF	TGCAGCGTTGGGGGGACAGGGCTCAATGAGCAGTTCTTC
TRBV20-1	many	TRBJ2-5	14	TRBD1	CSARAGTGEETQYF	TGCAGTGCTAGAGCCGGGACAGGGGAAGAGACCCAGTACTTC
TRBV28	.	TRBJ2-7	12	.	CASSKGSYEQYF	TGTGCCAGCAGTAAGGGATCCTACGAGCAGTACTTC
TRBV7-9	many	TRBJ2-7	15	TRBD1	CASSPPGTGHYEQYF	TGTGCCAGCAGTCCCCCCGGGACAGGCCACTACGAGCAGTACTTC
TRBV20-1	many	TRBJ2-2	16	.	CSARDVGTLSAGELFF	TGCAGTGCTAGAGATGTTGGGACTCTCTCCGCCGGGGAGCTGTTTTTT
TRBV10-2	many	TRBJ2-7	14	.	CASSETLGAYEQYF	TGCGCCAGCAGTGAGACACTAGGTGCGTACGAGCAGTACTTC
TRBV7-6	many	TRBJ1-6	14	TRBD1	CASSLTGSNSPLHF	TGTGCCAGCAGCTTGACAGGGTCTAATTCACCCCTCCACTTT
TRBV6-5	many	TRBJ1-1	14	TRBD1	CASSTETGSAEAFF	TGTGCCAGCAGTACTGAGACAGGGTCGGCTGAAGCTTTCTTT
TRBV5-1	many	TRBJ2-7	13	.	CASSSGGFYEQYF	TGCGCCAGCAGCTCCGGGGGATTCTACGAGCAGTACTTC
TRBV6-2/TRBV6-3	many	TRBJ2-1	11	TRBD2	CASMRGIEQFF	TGTGCCAGCATGCGGGGGATAGAGCAGTTCTTC
TRBV11-2	medium-sized	TRBJ1-1	14	.	CASSLAGGDTEAFF	TGTGCCAGCAGCTTGGCGGGGGGAGACACTGAAGCTTTCTTT
TRBV3-1	many	TRBJ1-5	13	.	CASSQDLNQPQHF	TGTGCCAGCAGCCAAGACCTGAATCAGCCCCAGCATTTT
TRBV5-1	many	TRBJ2-3	15	TRBD1	CASSFTGASTDTQYF	TGCGCCAGCAGCTTCACAGGGGCTAGCACAGATACGCAGTATTTT
TRBV7-2	many	TRBJ2-1	11	.	CASSSSPQQFF	TGTGCCAGCAGTTCCTCCCCGCAGCAGTTCTTC
TRBV12-3/TRBV12-4	many	TRBJ2-7	13	TRBD2	CASRSTSAYEQYF	TGTGCCAGCAGGTCGACTAGCGCCTACGAGCAGTACTTC
TRBV2	many	TRBJ2-3	13	.	CASNVPVSDTQYF	TGTGCCAGCAATGTTCCGGTGTCAGATACGCAGTATTTT
TRBV18	few	TRBJ2-3	13	.	CASSPSGTDTQYF	TGTGCCAGCTCACCAAGTGGCACAGATACGCAGTATTTT
TRBV5-4	many	TRBJ2-3	14	.	CASSRGSVMDTQYF	TGTGCCAGCAGCCGGGGGTCGGTGATGGATACGCAGTATTTT
TRBV3-1	many	TRBJ1-1	15	TRBD1	CASSQEGQGSTEAFF	TGTGCCAGCAGCCAAGAGGGACAGGGAAGCACTGAAGCTTTCTTT
TRBV5-6	many	TRBJ1-4	15	.	CASSSPTATNEKLFF	TGTGCCAGCAGCTCCCCGACAGCAACTAATGAAAAACTGTTTTTT
TRBV2	many	TRBJ1-1	10	.	CASLNTEAFF	TGTGCCAGTCTGAACACTGAAGCTTTCTTT
TRBV2	many	TRBJ2-1	15	TRBD2	CASRPAGGPYNEQFF	TGTGCCAGCAGGCCGGCGGGGGGGCCCTACAATGAGCAGTTCTTC
TRBV19	many	TRBJ1-5	15	.	CASRKQGRENQPQHF	TGTGCCAGTAGGAAGCAGGGTAGAGAAAATCAGCCCCAGCATTTT
TRBV27	.	TRBJ2-7	14	TRBD1	CASSPTGPSYEQYF	TGTGCCAGCAGTCCGACAGGGCCCTCCTACGAGCAGTACTTC
TRBV7-2	.	TRBJ2-7	13	TRBD2	CASSLGGSDEQYF	TGTGCCAGTAGCTTAGGCGGGAGTGACGAGCAGTACTTC
TRBV7-2	many	TRBJ1-5	14	.	CASSLKLANQPQHF	TGTGCCAGCAGCTTAAAGCTAGCCAATCAGCCCCAGCATTTT
TRBV30	few	TRBJ2-3	16	TRBD2	CAWNPSGGFITDTQYF	TGTGCCTGGAACCCTAGCGGGGGATTTATCACAGATACGCAGTATTTT
TRBV5-5	many	TRBJ2-1	14	.	CASSLYLSGNEQFF	TGTGCCAGCAGCTTATATCTATCTGGTAATGAGCAGTTCTTC